The 21 T cell receptor beta chains below all came from one sample that was sequenced in a study of blood T cell repertoires in COVID-19. Some clones are missing from TCRdb's copy, which holds only in-frame ones; the method was immunoSEQ multiplex PCR. Of tens of thousands of clones listed, around 86% are singletons. The material sequenced was peripheral blood. These receptors all stem from a man in his sixties with active COVID-19.

The chain uses TRBV3-1 (or the pseudogene TRBV3-2) and TRBJ2-7, with D perhaps matching TRBD2 (5 bases). There are 13 residues in the CDR3. Trimming removed 2 bases from V and 2 bases from J, with 7 bases in between. The germline gives CDR1 LGHDT, CDR2 YNNKEL (reference sequence). The CDR3 DNA reads as TGTGCCAGCAGCCAACGGGGTACCTACGAGCAGTACTTC. Encoded protein: CASSQRGTYEQYF.

This rearrangement joins TRBV7-3 to TRBJ2-2; D is ambiguous. CDR3 size: 13 residues. Trimming took off 4 bases at V and 5 bases at J, with 8 bases between the two ends. CDR1 is SGHTA, CDR2 FQGTGA, per germline. CDR3 DNA: TGTGCCAGCAGCTCAGGCTTGACCGGGGAGCTGTTTTTT. Its translation is CASSSGLTGELFF. The variable domain in full, with the rest retrieved from reference TRBV7-3 and TRBJ2-2, is GAGVSQTPSNKVTEKGKYVELRCDPISGHTALYWYRQSLGQGPEFLIYFQGTGAADDSGLPNDRFFAVRPEGSVSTLKIQRTERGDSAVYLCASSSGLTGELFFGEGSRLTVL.

This clone was recorded once. V and J are TRBV5-6 and TRBJ2-3, with TRBD2 identical over 8 bases. Losses at the gene ends were 4 bases for V and 0 bases for J; bases not matched to a gene: 10. Germline assignment: CDR1 SGHDT and CDR2 YYEEEE. The CDR3 is 17 amino acids. CDR3 in amino acids: CASSLSGSHLSTDTQYF. As DNA, the CDR3 is TGTGCCAGCAGCCTAAGCGGGAGCCACCTTAGCACAGATACGCAGTATTTT.

This chain uses TRBV29-1 with TRBJ1-1; TRBD1 might be the D (5 bases). Germline V gene lookup returns CDR1 SQVTM and CDR2 ANQGSEA. This CDR3 region has 12 residues. Trimming pared 5 bases from V and 1 base from J, leaving 8 bases between. CDR3: CSVRGGNTEAFF. CDR3 DNA sequence: TGCAGCGTTAGGGGCGGGAACACTGAAGCTTTCTTT.

The rearrangement joins TRBV27 to TRBJ2-7; D is perhaps TRBD1 (6 bases). The V end was cut by 3 bases, the J end by 5 bases, with 11 bases between. This CDR3 comprises 13 residues. Germline CDR1 and CDR2: MNHEY and SMNVEV (reference sequence). The CDR3 nucleotides read TGTGCCAGCAGTTTCGGACAGACTAACGAGCAGTACTTC. Its protein product is CASSFGQTNEQYF.

This clone was recorded once. The rearrangement joins TRBV27 to TRBJ1-5, with D uncertain. CDR3 length equals 13 residues. V shed 6 bases and J shed 4 bases, with 10 bases lying between them. Per germline, CDR1 MNHEY and CDR2 SMNVEV (reference sequence). The CDR3 DNA reads as TGTGCCAGCAGCCTGGGCCTTAATCAGCCCCAGCATTTT. Translated: CASSLGLNQPQHF.

V is TRBV18 and J is TRBJ1-1; 9 bases agree with TRBD1. CDR3 length: 18 amino acids. Per the germline V gene, CDR1 is KGHSH and CDR2 is LQKENI. V lost 1 base, J lost 1 base, and 10 bases stayed unmatched. Written as DNA, the CDR3 is TGTGCCAGCTCACCACGAGCTTCAACAGGGGGCGGGAACACTGAAGCTTTCTTT. It codes for CASSPRASTGGGNTEAFF. The full variable domain, in which reference TRBV18 and TRBJ1-1 provide the parts outside the CDR3, is NAGVMQNPRHLVRRRGQEARLRCSPMKGHSHVYWYRQLPEEGLKFMVYLQKENIIDESGMPKERFSAEFPKEGPSILRIQQVVRGDSAAYFCASSPRASTGGGNTEAFFGQGTRLTVV.

This clone was observed a single time. This sequence joins TRBV7-3 and TRBJ2-5, with D hard to call. The CDR3 is 13 residues long. CDR1 is SGHTA, CDR2 FQGTGA, per germline. V gave up 5 bases and J gave up 3 bases, with 10 bases separating them. The CDR3 DNA sequence: TGTGCCAGCAGCCCGAGTGCGGAAGAGACCCAGTACTTC. Protein product: CASSPSAEETQYF.

This chain links TRBV27 with TRBJ1-5; D may be TRBD1 (6 bases). V lost 6 bases to trimming and J lost 0 bases, with 18 bases between them. CDR1 is MNHEY and CDR2 is SMNVEV in the germline V gene (reference sequence). CDR3 length equals 17 residues. The CDR3 coding sequence is TGTGCCAGCAGGCTAAAGGGGGTGGATTTTAGCAATCAGCCCCAGCATTTT. Translating it yields CASRLKGVDFSNQPQHF.

The chain employs TRBV6-5 and TRBJ2-1; D call uncertain. There are 12 residues in the CDR3. Trimming pared 2 bases from V and 6 bases from J, leaving 5 bases between. Germline assignment: CDR1 MNHEY and CDR2 SVGAGI. CDR3 sequence reads: CASSYPRNEQFF. The CDR3 region has the DNA TGTGCCAGCAGTTACCCCCGCAATGAGCAGTTCTTC.

About this clone itself: A junction end diverges from the germline sequence, so it may reflect a read error. CDR3 nucleotide sequence: TGCGCCAGCAGCCAAGATCGCGTGCCTCCCTTTTTT. The encoded protein is CASSQDRVPPFF. The chain combines TRBV4-1 with TRBJ1-1, with D hard to call. Germline CDR1 is MGHRA and CDR2 is YSYEKL. The length of the CDR3 is 12 residues.

This clone was counted only a few times. This chain connects TRBV23-1 to TRBJ2-1; TRBD1 might be the D (6 bases). TRBV23-1 is filed as an ORF, its function uncertain. V was shortened by 6 bases and J by 6 bases, with 24 bases between the two germline ends. The CDR3 runs 17 residues. CDR3 sequence: CASSRNPTQGRGNEQFF. Written as DNA, the CDR3 is TGCGCCAGCAGCCGTAACCCCACTCAGGGGAGAGGCAATGAGCAGTTCTTC.

The CDR3 nucleotides are TGTGCCAGTATGGTCAGCGGGGGGAATCAGCCCCAGCATTTT. Translation gives CASMVSGGNQPQHF. The J gene is TRBJ1-5, the V gene TRBV19; possibly TRBD1 for D (5 bases). Germline CDR1 is LNHDA and CDR2 is SQIVND (reference sequence). The CDR3 is 14 amino acids. V was shortened by 7 bases and J by 4 bases, with 14 bases between the two germline ends.

V and J are TRBV4-1 and TRBJ1-1; the D gene is possibly TRBD1 (5 bases). The CDR3 has 14 amino acids. Trimming took 4 bases from V and 1 from J, leaving 10 bases between them. The germline V gene has CDR1 MGHRA and CDR2 YSYEKL. The CDR3 sequence: CASSRQQANTEAFF. CDR3 sequence (DNA): TGCGCCAGCAGCCGACAGCAGGCGAACACTGAAGCTTTCTTT.

This chain links TRBV4-1 with TRBJ2-5, with D hard to call. The CDR3 consists of 15 residues. V was clipped by 4 bases and J by 3 bases, with 15 bases between them. The germline V gene encodes CDR1 MGHRA and CDR2 YSYEKL. The CDR3 region is CASSPGLMLEETQYF. The DNA for the CDR3 is TGCGCCAGCAGCCCCGGTTTGATGTTGGAAGAGACCCAGTACTTC.

The chain has TRBV20-1 and TRBJ1-2; no firm D call. Per germline, CDR1 DFQATT and CDR2 SNEGSKA (reference sequence). The CDR3 contains 11 residues. For the CDR3, the DNA is TGCACTCCCCGGTCTAACTATGGCTACACCTTC. Residues: CTPRSNYGYTF.

V is TRBV6-6 and J is TRBJ2-1; 13 bases map to TRBD2. Per the germline V gene, CDR1 is MNHNY and CDR2 is SVGAGI (reference sequence). This CDR3 region has 12 residues. The CDR3 DNA reads TGTACTAGCGGGAGGGACTACAATGAGCAGTTCTTC. It specifies CTSGRDYNEQFF.

J is TRBJ2-1 and V is TRBV20-1; perhaps TRBD2 as D (6 bases). Trimming took off 3 bases at V and 3 bases at J, with 15 bases between the two ends. The CDR3 has 15 residues. Germline CDR1 reads DFQATT; CDR2 reads SNEGSKA (reference sequence). CDR3 residues: CSASGRDTLYNEQFF. CDR3 nucleotides: TGCAGTGCTAGTGGGCGGGATACGCTCTACAATGAGCAGTTCTTC.

This clone has just a few counts. The chain carries TRBV7-6 and TRBJ2-7; 9 bases are shared with TRBD2. The ends lost 2 bases at V and 1 base at J; junction bases unmatched: 0. The CDR3 runs 14 residues. Germline CDR1 SGHVS, CDR2 FNYEAQ. The CDR3 sequence: CASSLSGGSYEQYF. For the CDR3, the DNA is TGTGCCAGCAGCTTAAGCGGGGGGTCCTACGAGCAGTACTTC.

The V call is TRBV7-2, the J call TRBJ2-5; D is perhaps TRBD1 (5 bases). The ends were cut back, 5 bases at V and 6 bases at J, with 19 bases in the middle. The CDR3 contains 15 residues. The V gene's germline CDR1 is SGHTA and CDR2 FQGNSA. The CDR3 DNA reads as TGTGCCAGCAGCCCTGATAGGGGCGTAGGGAAGACCCAGTACTTC. Translated, it gives CASSPDRGVGKTQYF.

The chain is built from TRBV3-1 (or the pseudogene TRBV3-2) and TRBJ2-3; D perhaps matches TRBD2 (5 bases). Trimming removed 2 bases from V and 5 bases from J, with 17 bases in between. The CDR3 consists of 16 residues. The germline gives CDR1 LGHDT, CDR2 YNNKEL (reference sequence). The CDR3 loop is CASSQPPGRAEDTQYF. In DNA form, the CDR3 reads TGTGCCAGCAGCCAACCCCCCGGGCGGGCTGAAGATACGCAGTATTTT.